This TCR beta chain derives from a study of blood T cells in healthy people across ages. They isolated at least 7 million PBMCs from each sample. Per individual sample, total RNA of at least 5 micrograms was extracted. PCR was performed a second time for about 6 to 12 cycles using a sample-barcoded 5' primer and a J-beta primer mix. Each cDNA molecule, via a template-switch adaptor with 12 random nucleotides, was tagged. MiXCR, run by TCRdb on the 5' RACE reads, gives a single entry per CDR3 protein. The sample lists 1,500,000 or so distinct CDR3 sequences, under 55% seen once, with about 4.1% in the top ten. Whole-study findings and limits: With age, beta diversity per million T cells declined roughly linearly, significantly by 40.

CDR1 and CDR2 from the germline V gene are LNHDA and SQIVND (reference sequence). Trimming took 5 bases from V and 4 from J; bases not matched to a gene: 8. The CDR3 has 15 amino acids. In the case of this clonotype: Its antigen remains unknown.

The sequencing input was blood. This clonotype originated in a woman aged 18-30 years in good health. The rearrangement uses TRBV19 and TRBJ2-7; 10 bases fit TRBD2. CDR3 amino acids: CASSFKAGGPYEQYF. The CDR3 bases are TGTGCCAGTAGTTTCAAAGCGGGAGGGCCGTACGAGCAGTACTTC.